This T cell receptor (beta chain) derives from a study of blood T cell repertoires in COVID-19. As for the study in general: Sources were T cells, B-cell-depleted T cells, or PBMCs; the material itself was cDNA or gDNA.

TCRdb's table, derived via immunoSEQ multiplex PCR, lists solely in-frame clones and lacks some. This table has about 220,000 clones, 85% to 90% appearing once. Enrollees, roughly 18 to 90 years old, lived in roughly 24 US areas. Assignments of participants to cohorts depended upon their own reported clinical history. V dropped 5 bases and J dropped 0 bases, with 13 bases sitting between them. CDR3 length: 16 residues. Germline CDR1 reads SGHTA; CDR2 reads FQGNSA. The TCR was taken from a woman between 45 and 60 years old with acute COVID-19. The material sequenced was PBMCs or T cells enriched from blood (not recorded which). This sequence joins TRBV7-2 and TRBJ1-4; a weak D match, TRBD1 (5 bases). The CDR3 DNA reads TGTGCCAGCAGCCTAGGACATACGACAACTAATGAAAAACTGTTTTTT. Translating it yields CASSLGHTTTNEKLFF.